Presented here are 30 T cell receptor beta chains from one specimen sequenced in a study of blood T cell repertoires in COVID-19. TCRdb keeps only in-frame clones here, not all; method: immunoSEQ multiplex PCR. The sample yields roughly 56,000 clones, roughly nine tenths seen once. Sequencing was done on a sample of peripheral blood. Receptor source: an older woman with COVID-19, enrolled during active disease.

V and J are TRBV7-9 and TRBJ2-2, with 11 nucleotides matching TRBD1. The CDR3 sequence is 18 residues long. V trimming: 5 bases; J trimming: 3 bases; junction bases outside the gene matches: 11. CDR1 is SEHNR and CDR2 is FQNEAQ in the germline V gene (reference sequence). In DNA form, the CDR3 reads TGTGCCAGCAGCGCCCGGGACAGGGGGTGGGCGCACACCGGGGAGCTGTTTTTT. Translated: CASSARDRGWAHTGELFF.

The chain carries TRBV6-2 or TRBV6-3 and TRBJ2-6; possibly TRBD1 for D (5 bases). Germline lookup yields CDR1 MNHEY and CDR2 SVGEGT. The CDR3 runs to 17 residues. The germline V and J ends were trimmed by 2 bases and 0 bases, with 11 bases remaining between them. The CDR3 region is CASSYPGHSSGANVLTF. In DNA, the CDR3 is TGTGCCAGCAGTTACCCCGGACATTCCTCTGGGGCCAACGTCCTGACTTTC.

The chain combines TRBV4-1 with TRBJ1-2; no clear D. The CDR3 contains 15 residues. Germline V CDR1 and CDR2: MGHRA, YSYEKL. Trimming stripped 3 bases from V and 0 bases from J, with 11 bases between. CDR3 sequence (DNA): TGCGCCAGCAGCCAGATGACTCACGCTAACTATGGCTACACCTTC. It specifies CASSQMTHANYGYTF.

This sequence joins TRBV30 and TRBJ1-1, with D possibly being TRBD1 (6 bases). This CDR3 is built from 18 residues. V lost 7 bases, J lost 5 bases, and 32 bases lay in between. From germline, CDR1 is GTSNPN and CDR2 SVGIG (reference sequence). CDR3 bases: TGTGCCTCCCCAAGCAAGACTCCCGCCGGGGGGGCGGTGACTGAAGCTTTCTTT. Protein sequence: CASPSKTPAGGAVTEAFF.

This clone was counted a single time. The genes are TRBV4-1 and TRBJ2-3; TRBD2 is a possible D gene (7 bases). Germline CDR1 and CDR2: MGHRA and YSYEKL. CDR3 size: 16 residues. The V end lost 0 bases, the J end lost 4 bases, and 14 bases lay between the germline ends. The chain's CDR3 is CASSQDLGGASDTQYF. The CDR3 bases are TGCGCCAGCAGCCAAGACCTGGGGGGGGCCTCAGATACGCAGTATTTT.

This chain joins TRBV11-3 and TRBJ1-1; D uncertain. Trimming cost V 5 bases and J 1 base, with 11 bases left between them. The CDR3 is 14 residues long. From germline, CDR1 is SGHNT and CDR2 YENEEA. CDR3 residues: CASSVTGRNTEAFF. The CDR3 DNA follows: TGTGCCAGCAGCGTGACGGGGAGGAACACTGAAGCTTTCTTT.

The rearrangement uses TRBV11-2 and TRBJ1-2; perhaps TRBD1 as D (5 bases). The CDR3 has 15 residues. V dropped 6 bases and J dropped 2 bases, with 16 bases sitting between them. From germline, CDR1 is SGHAT and CDR2 FQNNGV. CDR3: CASRAPGIRNYGYTF. The CDR3 DNA reads TGTGCCAGCAGAGCGCCAGGGATAAGGAACTATGGCTACACCTTC.

This chain uses TRBV18 with TRBJ2-1; 8 bases map to TRBD2. Looked up from germline, CDR1 is KGHSH and CDR2 is LQKENI. This CDR3 spans 17 amino acids. V lost 3 bases and J lost 7; bases outside the gene matches: 14. CDR3 DNA sequence: TGTGCCAGCTCACCCCCCGGGGGGGGGCGGGGGTCGAATGAGCAGTTCTTC. It codes for CASSPPGGGRGSNEQFF.

This rearrangement joins TRBV19 to TRBJ2-1; D is unresolved. Germline V lookup: CDR1 LNHDA, CDR2 SQIVND (reference sequence). This CDR3 contains 14 residues. V lost 5 bases and J 5 bases, leaving 13 bases between the germline ends. Here the CDR3 reads CASSPPPGNNEQFF. The CDR3 DNA is TGTGCCAGTAGTCCCCCACCGGGTAACAATGAGCAGTTCTTC. Full variable domain (remainder filled in from reference TRBV19 and TRBJ2-1): DGGITQSPKYLFRKEGQNVTLSCEQNLNHDAMYWYRQDPGQGLRLIYYSQIVNDFQKGDIAEGYSVSREKKESFPLTVTSAQKNPTAFYLCASSPPPGNNEQFFGPGTRLTVL.

The rearrangement uses TRBV11-3 and TRBJ2-1, with 9 nucleotides matching TRBD1. The germline V gene has CDR1 SGHNT and CDR2 YENEEA. The CDR3 extends over 15 amino acids. Trimming at V came to 2 bases and at J to 4 bases, leaving 3 bases not matched to a gene. This CDR3 is CASSLPGQGYNEQFF. The DNA for the CDR3 is TGTGCCAGCAGCTTACCGGGACAGGGTTACAATGAGCAGTTCTTC.

The rearrangement uses TRBV6-2 or TRBV6-3 and TRBJ1-5; D perhaps matches TRBD1 (6 bases). The CDR3 sequence is 14 residues long. CDR1 and CDR2 (germline): MNHEY, SVGEGT. Trimming took 5 bases from V and 3 from J, leaving 11 bases between them. CDR3 bases: TGTGCCAGCAGTCCGACAGGCTACAATCAGCCCCAGCATTTT. Protein sequence: CASSPTGYNQPQHF.

The chain links TRBV10-1 to TRBJ1-1; TRBD1 matches 10 bases. The CDR3 covers 18 residues. The ends lost 8 bases at V and 4 bases at J; junction bases unmatched: 19. Germline values: CDR1 WNHNN, CDR2 SYGVQD (reference sequence). Written as DNA, the CDR3 is TGCGCCAGCTCCCCAGGCGGGGGACAGGGGACTTACGGCACTGAAGCTTTCTTT. Amino acid sequence: CASSPGGGQGTYGTEAFF.

This clone occurred a few times. The chain combines TRBV30 with TRBJ1-3; 7 bases map to TRBD1. V lost 1 base, J lost 3 bases, and 3 bases stayed unmatched. This CDR3 has 14 amino acids. Per the germline V gene, CDR1 is GTSNPN and CDR2 is SVGIG (reference sequence). CDR3 DNA sequence: TGTGCCTGGAGTGACAGGGGAGGTGGAAACACCATATATTTT. Translating it yields CAWSDRGGGNTIYF. The variable domain in full, with the rest retrieved from reference TRBV30 and TRBJ1-3, is SQTIHQWPATLVQPVGSPLSLECTVEGTSNPNLYWYRQAAGRGLQLLFYSVGIGQISSEVPQNLSASRPQDRQFILSSKKLLLSDSGFYLCAWSDRGGGNTIYFGEGSWLTVV.

V gene TRBV18 combines with J gene TRBJ1-3, with D perhaps matching TRBD1 (6 bases). The germline gives CDR1 KGHSH, CDR2 LQKENI. V was shortened by 2 bases and J by 3 bases, with 11 bases between the two germline ends. This CDR3 has 15 residues. For the CDR3, the DNA is TGTGCCAGCTCACCAATCGACAGGAATGGAAACACCATATATTTT. Translated: CASSPIDRNGNTIYF.

The rearrangement joins TRBV3-1 (or the pseudogene TRBV3-2) to TRBJ2-1, with D possibly being TRBD1 (6 bases). Germline V gives CDR1 LGHDT, CDR2 YNNKEL (reference sequence). Trimming left V 3 bases short and J 4 bases short, with 16 bases between. CDR3 size: 16 residues. For the CDR3, the DNA is TGTGCCAGCAGCCAGGGGGCCACTAGTCGGTACAATGAGCAGTTCTTC. It translates to CASSQGATSRYNEQFF.

This chain connects TRBV29-1 to TRBJ1-2; maybe TRBD1 (5 bases). V gave up 4 bases and J gave up 4 bases, with 13 bases separating them. Germline CDR1 and CDR2: SQVTM and ANQGSEA. There are 13 residues in the CDR3. The CDR3 region is CSVVPRGSYGYTF. The CDR3 DNA is TGCAGCGTTGTACCTCGGGGGTCCTATGGCTACACCTTC.

The J gene is TRBJ2-1, the V gene TRBV7-2; TRBD2 agrees at 10 bases. Trimming cost V 1 base and J 8 bases; bases outside gene matches: 11. The V gene's germline CDR1 is SGHTA and CDR2 FQGNSA. The CDR3 is 17 residues long. The CDR3 DNA reads as TGTGCCAGCAGCTTAGGGGCGGCTAGCGGGGGAGGTGATGAGCAGTTCTTC. It specifies CASSLGAASGGGDEQFF.

This clone came up once. V gene TRBV28 combines with J gene TRBJ1-5, with 7 bases that match TRBD1. Trimming removed 5 bases from V and 3 bases from J; junction bases left unmatched: 7. CDR3 length: 15 residues. Germline lookup yields CDR1 MDHEN and CDR2 SYDVKM. CDR3 in DNA: TGTGCCAGCAGTCTCCTTAGGGGGCACAATCAGCCCCAGCATTTT. This encodes CASSLLRGHNQPQHF.

This clone appeared once. V usage is TRBV7-9 and J usage is TRBJ2-7, with 7 bases fitting TRBD1. The CDR3 spans 14 residues. Germline CDR1 is SEHNR and CDR2 is FQNEAQ (reference sequence). Unmatched junction bases numbered 5, after V lost 2 bases and J lost 4 bases. The CDR3 nucleotides read TGTGCCAGCAGCTTATGGCAGGGGGAGTACGAGCAGTACTTC. Its protein product is CASSLWQGEYEQYF.

The chain combines TRBV9 with TRBJ2-7, with a tentative D call TRBD2 (5 bases). Trimming removed 2 bases from V and 6 bases from J, with 12 bases in between. This CDR3 spans 13 amino acids. The germline V gene has CDR1 SGDLS and CDR2 YYNGEE. This CDR3 is CASSVRGKGEQYF. The CDR3 region has the DNA TGTGCCAGCAGCGTCCGGGGAAAAGGCGAGCAGTACTTC.

CDR3 DNA sequence: TGTGCCAGCAGTTACTCGGTCCTAGCTCCCTACAATGAGCAGTTCTTC. This translates into CASSYSVLAPYNEQFF. The V and J genes are TRBV6-2 or TRBV6-3 and TRBJ2-1; tentative D call: TRBD2 (5 bases). The CDR3 runs to 16 residues. Germline values: CDR1 MNHEY, CDR2 SVGEGT. Trimming pared 0 bases from V and 2 bases from J, leaving 11 bases between.

This clone was counted a single time. V usage is TRBV9 and J usage is TRBJ2-7; 10 bases align to TRBD1. The V and J ends lost 0 bases and 4 bases, in that order; junction bases with no gene match: 4. In germline, CDR1 is SGDLS, CDR2 YYNGEE. This CDR3 region has 15 residues. CDR3 sequence: CASSVGQGAPYEQYF. CDR3 DNA sequence: TGTGCCAGCAGCGTAGGACAGGGGGCCCCTTACGAGCAGTACTTC.

This chain connects TRBV27 to TRBJ1-5; 9 nucleotides line up with TRBD1. The V gene end was trimmed by 6 bases and the J gene end by 5 bases; junction bases not matched to a gene: 5. The CDR3 is 14 residues long. Germline V CDR1 and CDR2: MNHEY, SMNVEV (reference sequence). CDR3 sequence: CASSPQGAYQPQHF. The CDR3, as DNA: TGTGCCAGCAGCCCACAGGGGGCATATCAGCCCCAGCATTTT.

The CDR3 coding sequence is TGCGCCAGCAGCTTAGGACTAGCGGGAGTCGGGAGTGATGAGCAGTTCTTC. It specifies CASSLGLAGVGSDEQFF. This chain joins TRBV5-1 and TRBJ2-1; 13 nucleotides align to TRBD2. This CDR3 has 17 residues. The germline V gene has CDR1 SGHRS and CDR2 YFSETQ. The V segment lost 2 bases and the J segment 8 bases; nucleotides outside the gene matches: 10.

The genes are TRBV19 and TRBJ2-7; TRBD1 agrees at 8 bases. The CDR3 is 20 residues long. CDR1 LNHDA and CDR2 SQIVND come from the germline V gene (reference sequence). The trim removed 7 bases at V and 5 bases at J, leaving 28 bases unmatched. The CDR3 loop reads CASTPAAGQVGFSLADEQYF. As DNA, the CDR3 is TGTGCCAGTACCCCAGCGGCGGGACAGGTCGGTTTCTCCCTTGCTGACGAGCAGTACTTC.

This clone has more than one count but fewer than ten. V gene TRBV12-3 or TRBV12-4 combines with J gene TRBJ1-1; D unresolved. The CDR3 contains 13 residues. Trimming stripped 3 bases from V and 5 bases from J, with 10 bases between. The CDR3 protein is CASSFFSATEAFF. CDR3 in DNA: TGTGCCAGCAGTTTTTTCAGCGCAACTGAAGCTTTCTTT.

The CDR3: CASSRWGTGQTGELFF. The CDR3 DNA reads as TGTGCCAGTAGCCGGTGGGGTACAGGGCAAACCGGGGAGCTGTTTTTT. V gene TRBV19 combines with J gene TRBJ2-2; maybe TRBD1 (6 bases). The CDR3 extends over 16 amino acids. Germline V gene lookup returns CDR1 LNHDA and CDR2 SQIVND (reference sequence). V shed 6 bases and J shed 5 bases, with 19 bases lying between them.

The genes are TRBV5-1 and TRBJ2-7; D is unclear. Germline assignment: CDR1 SGHRS and CDR2 YFSETQ. V was clipped by 3 bases and J by 3 bases, with 13 bases between them. The CDR3 is 14 amino acids. In DNA, the CDR3 is TGCGCCAGCAGCTCGAATTTGCCAGGCTACGAGCAGTACTTC. Protein product: CASSSNLPGYEQYF.

The V gene is TRBV6-5, the J gene TRBJ2-7, with D maybe TRBD2 (5 bases). The CDR3 runs to 13 residues. V was pared by 5 bases and J by 2 bases, with 10 bases between. From germline, CDR1 is MNHEY and CDR2 SVGAGI. The CDR3 region is CASSPLGAYEQYF. CDR3 coding DNA: TGTGCCAGCAGTCCTCTCGGGGCCTACGAGCAGTACTTC.

Only one count was recorded for this clone. The gene calls are TRBV9 and TRBJ2-7; D gene unclear. Trimming pared 3 bases from V and 0 bases from J, leaving 7 bases between. The CDR3 extends over 13 amino acids. Germline CDR1 SGDLS, CDR2 YYNGEE. The CDR3 nucleotides read TGTGCCAGCAGCGCAGACTTCTCCTACGAGCAGTACTTC. As protein: CASSADFSYEQYF.